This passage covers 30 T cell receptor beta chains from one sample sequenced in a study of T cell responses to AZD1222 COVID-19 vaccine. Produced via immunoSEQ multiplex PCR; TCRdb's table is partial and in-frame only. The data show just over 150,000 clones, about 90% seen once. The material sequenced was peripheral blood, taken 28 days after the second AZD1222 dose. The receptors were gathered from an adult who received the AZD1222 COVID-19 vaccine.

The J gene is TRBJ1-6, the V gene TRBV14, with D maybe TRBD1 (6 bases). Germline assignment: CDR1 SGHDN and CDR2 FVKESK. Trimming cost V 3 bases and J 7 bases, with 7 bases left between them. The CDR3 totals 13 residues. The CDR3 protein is CASSQGANSPLHF. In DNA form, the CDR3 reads TGTGCCAGCAGCCAGGGGGCCAATTCACCCCTCCACTTT.

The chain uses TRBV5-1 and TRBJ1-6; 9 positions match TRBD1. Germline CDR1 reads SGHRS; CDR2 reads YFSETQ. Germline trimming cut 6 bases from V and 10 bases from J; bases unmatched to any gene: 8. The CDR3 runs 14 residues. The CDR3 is CASTQTGGGSPLHF. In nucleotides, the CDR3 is TGCGCCAGCACCCAGACAGGGGGGGGATCACCCCTCCACTTT.

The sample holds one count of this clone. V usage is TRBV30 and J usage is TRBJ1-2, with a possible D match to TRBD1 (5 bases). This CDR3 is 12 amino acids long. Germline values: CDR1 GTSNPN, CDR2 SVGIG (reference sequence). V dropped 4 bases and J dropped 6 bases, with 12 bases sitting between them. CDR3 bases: TGTGCCTGGACTGTACAGGACGATGGCTACACCTTC. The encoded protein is CAWTVQDDGYTF. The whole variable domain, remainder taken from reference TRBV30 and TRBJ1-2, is SQTIHQWPATLVQPVGSPLSLECTVEGTSNPNLYWYRQAAGRGLQLLFYSVGIGQISSEVPQNLSASRPQDRQFILSSKKLLLSDSGFYLCAWTVQDDGYTFGSGTRLTVV.

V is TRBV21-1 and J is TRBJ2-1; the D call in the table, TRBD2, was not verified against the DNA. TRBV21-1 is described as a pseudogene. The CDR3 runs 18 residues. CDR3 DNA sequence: TGTGCCAGCAGCAAAGGGACCTCTAAGGGGAGGACCTACAATGAGCAGTTCTTC. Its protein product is CASSKGTSKGRTYNEQFF.

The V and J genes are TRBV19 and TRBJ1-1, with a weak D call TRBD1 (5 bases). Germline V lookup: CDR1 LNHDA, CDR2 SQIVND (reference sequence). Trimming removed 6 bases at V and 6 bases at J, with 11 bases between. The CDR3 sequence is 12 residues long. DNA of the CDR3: TGTGCCAGTAGGGCCACCAGGGCTGAAGCTTTCTTT. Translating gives CASRATRAEAFF.

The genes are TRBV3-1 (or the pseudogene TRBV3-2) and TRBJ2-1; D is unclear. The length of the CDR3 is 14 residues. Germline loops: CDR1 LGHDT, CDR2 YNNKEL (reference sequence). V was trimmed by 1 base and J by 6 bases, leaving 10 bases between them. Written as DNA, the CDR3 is TGTGCCAGCAGCCAAGCATCTAACCTCAATGAGCAGTTCTTC. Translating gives CASSQASNLNEQFF.

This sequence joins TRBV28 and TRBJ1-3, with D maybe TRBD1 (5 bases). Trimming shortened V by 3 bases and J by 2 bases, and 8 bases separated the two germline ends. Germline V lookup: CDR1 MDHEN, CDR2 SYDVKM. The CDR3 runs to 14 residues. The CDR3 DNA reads TGTGCCAGCAGTTTTTTAGGGGCTGGAAACACCATATATTTT. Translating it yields CASSFLGAGNTIYF.

CDR3 in amino acids: CSVALFPGQEGQPQHF. DNA for the CDR3: TGCAGCGTGGCCCTGTTCCCGGGACAGGAAGGCCAGCCCCAGCATTTT. This chain connects TRBV29-1 to TRBJ1-5; 8 nucleotides align to TRBD1. There are 16 residues in the CDR3. V trimming: 6 bases; J trimming: 7 bases; junction bases outside the gene matches: 17. Per the germline V gene, CDR1 is SQVTM and CDR2 is ANQGSEA.

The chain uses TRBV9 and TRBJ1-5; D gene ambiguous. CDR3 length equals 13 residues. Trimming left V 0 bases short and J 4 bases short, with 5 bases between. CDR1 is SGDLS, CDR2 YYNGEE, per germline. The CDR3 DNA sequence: TGTGCCAGCAGCGTAGGGAGTAATCAGCCCCAGCATTTT. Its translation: CASSVGSNQPQHF.

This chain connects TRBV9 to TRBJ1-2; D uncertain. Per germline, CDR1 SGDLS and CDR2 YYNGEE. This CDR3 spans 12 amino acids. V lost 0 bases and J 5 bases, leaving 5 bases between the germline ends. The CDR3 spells CASSVAEYGYTF. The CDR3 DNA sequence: TGTGCCAGCAGCGTAGCGGAGTATGGCTACACCTTC.

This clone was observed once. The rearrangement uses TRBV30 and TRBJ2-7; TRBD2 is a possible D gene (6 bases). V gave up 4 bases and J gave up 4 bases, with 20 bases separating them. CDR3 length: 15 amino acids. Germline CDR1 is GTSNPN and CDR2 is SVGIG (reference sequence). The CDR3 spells CAWIIRGPRGYEQYF. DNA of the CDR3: TGTGCCTGGATCATCCGGGGCCCTCGGGGGTACGAGCAGTACTTC. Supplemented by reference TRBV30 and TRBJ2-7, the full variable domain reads SQTIHQWPATLVQPVGSPLSLECTVEGTSNPNLYWYRQAAGRGLQLLFYSVGIGQISSEVPQNLSASRPQDRQFILSSKKLLLSDSGFYLCAWIIRGPRGYEQYFGPGTRLTVT.

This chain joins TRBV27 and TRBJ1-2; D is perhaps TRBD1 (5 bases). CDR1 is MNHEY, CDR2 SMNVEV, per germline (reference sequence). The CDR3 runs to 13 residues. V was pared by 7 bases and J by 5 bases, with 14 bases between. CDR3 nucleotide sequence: TGTGCCAGCAAATGGGCGGGGGATTATGGCTACACCTTC. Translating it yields CASKWAGDYGYTF.

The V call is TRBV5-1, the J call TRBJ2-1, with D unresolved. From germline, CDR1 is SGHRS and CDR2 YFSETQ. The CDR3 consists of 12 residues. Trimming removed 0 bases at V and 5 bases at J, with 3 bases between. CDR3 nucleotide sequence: TGCGCCAGCAGCTTGGTAGACAATGAGCAGTTCTTC. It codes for CASSLVDNEQFF.

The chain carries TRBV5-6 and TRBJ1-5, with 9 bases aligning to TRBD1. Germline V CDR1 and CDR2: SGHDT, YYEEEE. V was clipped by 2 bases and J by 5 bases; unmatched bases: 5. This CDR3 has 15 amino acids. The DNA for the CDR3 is TGTGCCAGCAGCTTAGGGACAGGGATGGATCAGCCCCAGCATTTT. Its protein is CASSLGTGMDQPQHF.

CDR3 sequence reads: CAWSRTSGLSYEQYF. As DNA, the CDR3 is TGTGCCTGGAGCCGGACTAGCGGATTGTCCTACGAGCAGTACTTC. The chain links TRBV30 to TRBJ2-7; 10 bases line up with TRBD2. The germline gives CDR1 GTSNPN, CDR2 SVGIG (reference sequence). Trimming cost V 3 bases and J 1 base; bases outside gene matches: 6. The CDR3 runs 15 residues.

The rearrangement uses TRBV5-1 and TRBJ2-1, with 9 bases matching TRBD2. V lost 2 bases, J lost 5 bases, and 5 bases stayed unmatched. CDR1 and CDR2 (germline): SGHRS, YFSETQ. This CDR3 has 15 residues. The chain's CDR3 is CASSFGQREDNEQFF. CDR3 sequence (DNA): TGCGCCAGCAGCTTCGGGCAGCGGGAGGACAATGAGCAGTTCTTC.

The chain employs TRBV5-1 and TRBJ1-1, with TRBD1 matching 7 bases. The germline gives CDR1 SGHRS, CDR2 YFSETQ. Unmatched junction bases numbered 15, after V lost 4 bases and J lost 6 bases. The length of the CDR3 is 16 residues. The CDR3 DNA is TGCGCCAGCAGCGCCAGGGGGGGAGCATGGAGCGCTGAAGCTTTCTTT. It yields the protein CASSARGGAWSAEAFF.

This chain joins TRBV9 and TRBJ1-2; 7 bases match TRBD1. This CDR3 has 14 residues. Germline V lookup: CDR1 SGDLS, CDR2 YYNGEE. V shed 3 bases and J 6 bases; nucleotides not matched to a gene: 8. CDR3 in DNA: TGTGCCAGCAGCGGTTTACAGGGGTCAGATGGCTACACCTTC. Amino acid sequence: CASSGLQGSDGYTF.

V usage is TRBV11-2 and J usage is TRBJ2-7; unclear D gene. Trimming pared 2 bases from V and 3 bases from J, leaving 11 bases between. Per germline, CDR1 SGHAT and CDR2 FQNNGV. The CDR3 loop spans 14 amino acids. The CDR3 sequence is CASSLSPLRYEQYF. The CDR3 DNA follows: TGTGCCAGCAGCTTATCCCCACTCCGCTACGAGCAGTACTTC.

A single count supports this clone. Here the CDR3 DNA reads TGTGCCAGCACCCCTTCCCGCCATGGGGACAGGGTACATTGGGACCAGTTCTTC. Amino acid sequence: CASTPSRHGDRVHWDQFF. This chain joins TRBV14 and TRBJ2-1; 9 bases are shared with TRBD1. Germline CDR1 SGHDN, CDR2 FVKESK. J lost 13 bases, V lost 7 bases, and 26 bases had no gene match. CDR3 length equals 18 residues.

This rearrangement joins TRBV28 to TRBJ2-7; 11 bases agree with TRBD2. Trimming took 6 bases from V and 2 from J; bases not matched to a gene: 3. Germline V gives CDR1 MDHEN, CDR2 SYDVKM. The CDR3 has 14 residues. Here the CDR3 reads CASSLAGGPYEQYF. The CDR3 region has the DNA TGTGCCAGCAGCCTAGCGGGAGGACCCTACGAGCAGTACTTC. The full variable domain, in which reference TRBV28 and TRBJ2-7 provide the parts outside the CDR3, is DVKVTQSSRYLVKRTGEKVFLECVQDMDHENMFWYRQDPGLGLRLIYFSYDVKMKEKGDIPEGYSVSREKKERFSLILESASTNQTSMYLCASSLAGGPYEQYFGPGTRLTVT.

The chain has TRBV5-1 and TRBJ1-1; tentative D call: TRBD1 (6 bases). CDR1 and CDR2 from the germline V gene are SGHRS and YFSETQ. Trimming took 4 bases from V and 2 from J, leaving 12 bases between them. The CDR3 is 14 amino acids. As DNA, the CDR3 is TGCGCCAGCAGCCCGGAGGGGGGAAACACTGAAGCTTTCTTT. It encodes CASSPEGGNTEAFF.

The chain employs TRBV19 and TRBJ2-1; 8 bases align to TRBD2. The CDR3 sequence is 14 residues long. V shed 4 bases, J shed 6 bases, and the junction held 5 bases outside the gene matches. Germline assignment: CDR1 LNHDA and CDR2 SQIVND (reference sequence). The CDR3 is CASSTGLAPNEQFF. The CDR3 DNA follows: TGTGCCAGTAGTACCGGACTAGCTCCCAATGAGCAGTTCTTC. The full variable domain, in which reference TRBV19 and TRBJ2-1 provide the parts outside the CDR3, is DGGITQSPKYLFRKEGQNVTLSCEQNLNHDAMYWYRQDPGQGLRLIYYSQIVNDFQKGDIAEGYSVSREKKESFPLTVTSAQKNPTAFYLCASSTGLAPNEQFFGPGTRLTVL.

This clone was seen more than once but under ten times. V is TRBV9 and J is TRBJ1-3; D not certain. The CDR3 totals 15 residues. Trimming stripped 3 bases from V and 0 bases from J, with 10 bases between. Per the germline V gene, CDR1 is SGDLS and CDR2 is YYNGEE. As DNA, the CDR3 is TGTGCCAGCAGCGGCGACCCCGCCTCTGGAAACACCATATATTTT. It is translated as CASSGDPASGNTIYF.

CDR3 bases: TGTGCCAGCAGTCCAAGGGTGTTCAGCCCTTACTCTGGAAACACCATATATTTT. This gives the protein CASSPRVFSPYSGNTIYF. The chain combines TRBV28 with TRBJ1-3; D is unresolved. Trimming left V 5 bases short and J 0 bases short, with 20 bases between. Germline CDR1 and CDR2: MDHEN and SYDVKM. The CDR3 consists of 18 residues.

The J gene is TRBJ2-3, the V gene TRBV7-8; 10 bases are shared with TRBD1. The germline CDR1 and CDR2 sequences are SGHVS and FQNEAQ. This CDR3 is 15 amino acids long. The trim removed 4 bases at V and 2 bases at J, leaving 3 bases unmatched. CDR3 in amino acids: CASSWGQGHTDTQYF. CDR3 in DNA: TGTGCCAGCAGCTGGGGACAGGGGCACACAGATACGCAGTATTTT.

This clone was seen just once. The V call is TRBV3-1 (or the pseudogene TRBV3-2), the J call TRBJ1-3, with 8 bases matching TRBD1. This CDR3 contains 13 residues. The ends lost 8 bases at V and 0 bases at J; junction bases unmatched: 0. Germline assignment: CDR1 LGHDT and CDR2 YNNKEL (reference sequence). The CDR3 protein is CASGQGSGNTIYF. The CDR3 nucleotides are TGTGCCAGCGGACAGGGCTCTGGAAACACCATATATTTT.

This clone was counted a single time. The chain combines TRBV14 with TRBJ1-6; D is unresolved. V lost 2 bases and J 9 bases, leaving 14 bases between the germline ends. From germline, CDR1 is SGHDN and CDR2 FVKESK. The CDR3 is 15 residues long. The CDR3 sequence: CASSQSVLSGSPLHF. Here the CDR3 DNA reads TGTGCCAGCAGCCAAAGCGTGTTGAGTGGTTCACCCCTCCACTTT.

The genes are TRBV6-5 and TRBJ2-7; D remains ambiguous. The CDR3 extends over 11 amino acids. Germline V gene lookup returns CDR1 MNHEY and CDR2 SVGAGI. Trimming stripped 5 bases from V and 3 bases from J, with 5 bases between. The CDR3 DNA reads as TGTGCCAGCAGTCAAAACTACGAGCAGTACTTC. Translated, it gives CASSQNYEQYF.

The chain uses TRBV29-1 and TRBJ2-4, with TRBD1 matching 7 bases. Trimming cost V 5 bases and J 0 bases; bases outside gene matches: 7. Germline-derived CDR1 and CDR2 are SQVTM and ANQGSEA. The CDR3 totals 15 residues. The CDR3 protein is CSVLARGKAKNIQYF. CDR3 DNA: TGCAGCGTTCTTGCCAGGGGGAAAGCCAAAAACATTCAGTACTTC.